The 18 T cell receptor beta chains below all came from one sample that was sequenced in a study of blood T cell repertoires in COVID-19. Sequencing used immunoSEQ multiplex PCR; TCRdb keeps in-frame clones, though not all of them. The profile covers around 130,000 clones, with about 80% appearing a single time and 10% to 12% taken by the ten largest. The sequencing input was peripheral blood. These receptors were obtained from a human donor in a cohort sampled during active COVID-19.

The CDR3 DNA is TGTGCCAGCAGTGAATCTTTTGGCTACACCTTC. Its translation is CASSESFGYTF. The chain joins TRBV6-1 to TRBJ1-2; no firm D call. This CDR3 region has 11 residues. Germline CDR1 reads MNHNS; CDR2 reads SASEGT. The V gene lost 2 bases and the J gene lost 7 bases, with 5 bases spanning the gap.

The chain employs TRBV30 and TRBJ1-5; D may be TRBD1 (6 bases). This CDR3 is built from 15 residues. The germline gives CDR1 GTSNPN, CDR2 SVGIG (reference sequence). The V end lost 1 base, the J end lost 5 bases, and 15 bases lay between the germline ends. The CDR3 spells CAWSAPPGVYQPQHF. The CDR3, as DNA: TGTGCCTGGAGTGCCCCTCCAGGGGTCTATCAGCCCCAGCATTTT.

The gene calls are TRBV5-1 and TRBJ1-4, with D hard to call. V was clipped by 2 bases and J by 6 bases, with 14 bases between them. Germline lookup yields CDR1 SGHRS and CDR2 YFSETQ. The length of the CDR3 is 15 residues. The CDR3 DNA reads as TGCGCCAGCAGCTTATCGCCAACGCGGGATGAAAAACTGTTTTTT. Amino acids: CASSLSPTRDEKLFF.

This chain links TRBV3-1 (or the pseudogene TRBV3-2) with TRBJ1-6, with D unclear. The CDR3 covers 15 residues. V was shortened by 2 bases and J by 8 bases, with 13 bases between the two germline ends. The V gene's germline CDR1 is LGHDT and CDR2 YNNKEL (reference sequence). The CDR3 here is CASSQIWTGDSPLHF. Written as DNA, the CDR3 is TGTGCCAGCAGCCAAATATGGACGGGAGATTCACCCCTCCACTTT.

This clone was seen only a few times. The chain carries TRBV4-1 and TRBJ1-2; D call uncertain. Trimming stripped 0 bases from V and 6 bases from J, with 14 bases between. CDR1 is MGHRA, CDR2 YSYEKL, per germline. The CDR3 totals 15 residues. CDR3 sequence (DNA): TGCGCCAGCAGCCAAGATCGGTTTCCGGGAAATGGCTACACCTTC. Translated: CASSQDRFPGNGYTF.

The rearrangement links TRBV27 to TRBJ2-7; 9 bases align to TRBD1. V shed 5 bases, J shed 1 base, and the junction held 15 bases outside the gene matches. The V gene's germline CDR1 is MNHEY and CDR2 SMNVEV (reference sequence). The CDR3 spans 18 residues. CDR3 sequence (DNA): TGTGCCAGCAGTCGGACGGGACAGGGAACTTACTATTCCTACGAGCAGTACTTC. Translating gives CASSRTGQGTYYSYEQYF.

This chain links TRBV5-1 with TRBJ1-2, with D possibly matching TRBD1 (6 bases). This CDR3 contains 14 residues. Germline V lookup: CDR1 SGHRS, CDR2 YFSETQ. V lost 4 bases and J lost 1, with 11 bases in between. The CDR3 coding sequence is TGCGCCAGCAGCGACCCCAGGGGTAACTATGGCTACACCTTC. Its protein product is CASSDPRGNYGYTF. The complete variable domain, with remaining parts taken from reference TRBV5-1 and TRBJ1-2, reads KAGVTQTPRYLIKTRGQQVTLSCSPISGHRSVSWYQQTPGQGLQFLFEYFSETQRNKGNFPGRFSGRQFSNSRSEMNVSTLELGDSALYLCASSDPRGNYGYTFGSGTRLTVV.

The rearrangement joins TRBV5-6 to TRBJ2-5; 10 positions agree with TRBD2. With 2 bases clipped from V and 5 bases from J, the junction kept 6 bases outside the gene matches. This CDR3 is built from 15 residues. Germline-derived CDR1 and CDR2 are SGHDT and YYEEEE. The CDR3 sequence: CASSLAGGPVETQYF. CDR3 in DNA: TGTGCCAGCAGCTTAGCGGGGGGGCCGGTGGAGACCCAGTACTTC.

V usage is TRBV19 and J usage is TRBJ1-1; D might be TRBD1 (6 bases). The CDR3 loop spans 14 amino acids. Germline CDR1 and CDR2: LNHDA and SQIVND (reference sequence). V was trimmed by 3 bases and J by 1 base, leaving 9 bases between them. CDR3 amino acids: CASSMTQGNTEAFF. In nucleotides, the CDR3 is TGTGCCAGTAGTATGACACAGGGGAACACTGAAGCTTTCTTT.

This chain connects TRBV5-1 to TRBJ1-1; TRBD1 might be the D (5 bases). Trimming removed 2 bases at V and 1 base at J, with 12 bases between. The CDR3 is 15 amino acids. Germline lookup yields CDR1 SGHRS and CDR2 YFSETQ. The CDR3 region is CASSFSQGSNTEAFF. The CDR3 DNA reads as TGCGCCAGCAGCTTTTCCCAGGGATCGAACACTGAAGCTTTCTTT.

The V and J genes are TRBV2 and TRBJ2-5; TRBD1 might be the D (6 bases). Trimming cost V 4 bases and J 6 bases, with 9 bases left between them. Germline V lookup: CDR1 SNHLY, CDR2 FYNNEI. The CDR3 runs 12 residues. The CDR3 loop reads CASSGTVKTQYF. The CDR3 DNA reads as TGTGCCAGCAGTGGGACAGTGAAGACCCAGTACTTC.

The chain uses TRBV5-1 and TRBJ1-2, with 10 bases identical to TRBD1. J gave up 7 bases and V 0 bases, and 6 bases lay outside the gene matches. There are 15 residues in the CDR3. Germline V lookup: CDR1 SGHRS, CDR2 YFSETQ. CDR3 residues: CASSLGQGARSGYTF. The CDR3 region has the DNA TGCGCCAGCAGCTTGGGACAGGGGGCTCGAAGTGGCTACACCTTC. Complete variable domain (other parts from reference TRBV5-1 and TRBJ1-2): KAGVTQTPRYLIKTRGQQVTLSCSPISGHRSVSWYQQTPGQGLQFLFEYFSETQRNKGNFPGRFSGRQFSNSRSEMNVSTLELGDSALYLCASSLGQGARSGYTFGSGTRLTVV.

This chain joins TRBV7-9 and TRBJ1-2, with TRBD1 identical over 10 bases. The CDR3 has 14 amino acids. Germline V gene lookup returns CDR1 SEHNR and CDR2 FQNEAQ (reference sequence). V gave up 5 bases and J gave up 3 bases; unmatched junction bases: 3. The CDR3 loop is CASSRQGADYGYTF. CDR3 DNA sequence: TGTGCCAGCAGCCGACAGGGGGCGGACTATGGCTACACCTTC.

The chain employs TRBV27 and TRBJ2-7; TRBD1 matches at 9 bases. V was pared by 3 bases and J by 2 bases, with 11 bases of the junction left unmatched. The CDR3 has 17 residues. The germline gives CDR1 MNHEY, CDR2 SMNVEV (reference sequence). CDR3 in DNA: TGTGCCAGCAGTTTCAACAGGGGGCGATTAAGTACCTACGAGCAGTACTTC. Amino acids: CASSFNRGRLSTYEQYF.

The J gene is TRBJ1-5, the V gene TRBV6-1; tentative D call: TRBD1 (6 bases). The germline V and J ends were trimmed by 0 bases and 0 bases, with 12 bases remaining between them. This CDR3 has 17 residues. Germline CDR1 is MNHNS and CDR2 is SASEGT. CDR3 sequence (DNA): TGTGCCAGCAGTGAAGCCCTGGGACATTATAGCAATCAGCCCCAGCATTTT. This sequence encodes CASSEALGHYSNQPQHF.

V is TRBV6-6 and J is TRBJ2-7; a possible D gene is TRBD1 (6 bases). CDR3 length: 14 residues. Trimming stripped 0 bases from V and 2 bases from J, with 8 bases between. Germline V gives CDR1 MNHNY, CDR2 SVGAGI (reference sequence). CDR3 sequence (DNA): TGTGCCAGCAGTTACTCGGGGGCAACCTACGAGCAGTACTTC. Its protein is CASSYSGATYEQYF.

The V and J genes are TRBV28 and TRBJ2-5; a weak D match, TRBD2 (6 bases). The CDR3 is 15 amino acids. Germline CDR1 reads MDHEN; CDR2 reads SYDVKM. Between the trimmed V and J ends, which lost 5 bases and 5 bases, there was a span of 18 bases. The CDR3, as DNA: TGTGCCAGCAGTCTGCCTCGGGGGTCCGGCGAGACCCAGTACTTC. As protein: CASSLPRGSGETQYF.

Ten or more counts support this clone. CDR3 DNA: TGTGCCAGCAGTCGGCTAGACGAGGACACCGGGGAGCTGTTTTTT. It codes for CASSRLDEDTGELFF. The V call is TRBV28, the J call TRBJ2-2; D not resolved. There are 15 residues in the CDR3. Trimming cost V 5 bases and J 3 bases, with 13 bases left between them. From germline, CDR1 is MDHEN and CDR2 SYDVKM.